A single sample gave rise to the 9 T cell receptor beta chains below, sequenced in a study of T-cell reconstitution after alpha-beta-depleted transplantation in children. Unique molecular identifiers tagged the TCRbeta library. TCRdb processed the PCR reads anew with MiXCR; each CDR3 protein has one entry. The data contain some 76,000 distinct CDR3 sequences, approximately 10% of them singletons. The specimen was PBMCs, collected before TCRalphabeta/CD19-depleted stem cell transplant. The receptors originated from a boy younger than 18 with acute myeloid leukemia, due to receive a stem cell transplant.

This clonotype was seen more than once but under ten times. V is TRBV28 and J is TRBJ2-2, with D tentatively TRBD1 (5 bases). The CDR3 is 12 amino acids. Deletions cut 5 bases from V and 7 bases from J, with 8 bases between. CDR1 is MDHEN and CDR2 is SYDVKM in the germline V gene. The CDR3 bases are TGTGCCAGCAGTCAAGGGGTCGGGGAGCTGTTTTTT. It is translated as CASSQGVGELFF.

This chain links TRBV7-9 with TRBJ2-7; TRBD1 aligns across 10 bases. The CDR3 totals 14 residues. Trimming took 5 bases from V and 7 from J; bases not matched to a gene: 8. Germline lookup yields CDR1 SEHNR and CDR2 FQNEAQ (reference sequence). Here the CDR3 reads CASSPHRDRGEQYV. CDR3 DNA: TGTGCCAGCAGCCCACACCGGGACAGGGGTGAGCAGTACGTC.

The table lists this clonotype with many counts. CDR3 in DNA: TGCAGCGTTGTCTTCAGCTACAATGAGCAGTTCTTC. Translated, it gives CSVVFSYNEQFF. The chain is built from TRBV29-1 and TRBJ2-1; D unresolved. The germline V gene has CDR1 SQVTM and CDR2 ANQGSEA. Trimming pared 4 bases from V and 3 bases from J, leaving 7 bases between. This CDR3 is 12 amino acids long.

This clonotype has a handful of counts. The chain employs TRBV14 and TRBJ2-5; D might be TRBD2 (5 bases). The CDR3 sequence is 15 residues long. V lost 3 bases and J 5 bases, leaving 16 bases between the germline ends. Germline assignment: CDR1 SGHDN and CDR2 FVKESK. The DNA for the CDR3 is TGTGCCAGCAGCCATAGCGTTTTTGAATGGGAGACCCAGTACTTC. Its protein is CASSHSVFEWETQYF.

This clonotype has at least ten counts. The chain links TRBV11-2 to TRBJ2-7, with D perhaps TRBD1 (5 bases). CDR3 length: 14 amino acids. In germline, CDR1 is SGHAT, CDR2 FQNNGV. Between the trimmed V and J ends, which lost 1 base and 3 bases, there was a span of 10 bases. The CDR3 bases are TGTGCCAGCAGCTTAGTGCCCAGGGTCTACGAGCAGTACTTC. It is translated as CASSLVPRVYEQYF. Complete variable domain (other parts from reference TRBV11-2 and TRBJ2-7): EAGVAQSPRYKIIEKRQSVAFWCNPISGHATLYWYQQILGQGPKLLIQFQNNGVVDDSQLPKDRFSAERLKGVDSTLKIQPAKLEDSAVYLCASSLVPRVYEQYFGPGTRLTVT.

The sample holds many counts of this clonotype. CDR3 in DNA: TGTGCCAGCTCCCGGACCGGGGACAACACCGGGGAGCTGTTTTTT. It specifies CASSRTGDNTGELFF. The chain uses TRBV6-1 and TRBJ2-2; D possibly matches TRBD1 or TRBD2 (5 bases each). CDR1 is MNHNS and CDR2 is SASEGT in the germline V gene. The ends were cut back, 8 bases at V and 2 bases at J, with 15 bases in the middle. CDR3 length: 15 amino acids.

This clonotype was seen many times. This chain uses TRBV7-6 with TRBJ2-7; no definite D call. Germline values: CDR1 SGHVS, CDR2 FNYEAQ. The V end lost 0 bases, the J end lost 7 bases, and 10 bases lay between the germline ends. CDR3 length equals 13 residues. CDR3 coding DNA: TGTGCCAGCAGCTTAGCAAAGGGCGTAGAGCAGTACTTC. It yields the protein CASSLAKGVEQYF. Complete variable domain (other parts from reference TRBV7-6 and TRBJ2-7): GAGVSQSPRYKVTKRGQDVALRCDPISGHVSLYWYRQALGQGPEFLTYFNYEAQQDKSGLPNDRFSAERPEGSISTLTIQRTEQRDSAMYRCASSLAKGVEQYFGPGTRLTVT.

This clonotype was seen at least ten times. CDR3 in DNA: TGCGCCAGCAGCTCGGGGACAGGGAGAATTAATGAAAAACTGTTTTTT. As protein: CASSSGTGRINEKLFF. V usage is TRBV5-1 and J usage is TRBJ1-4; 9 bases are a match to TRBD1. The V and J ends lost 3 bases and 4 bases, in that order; junction bases with no gene match: 7. The CDR3 runs 16 residues. CDR1 is SGHRS, CDR2 YFSETQ, per germline.

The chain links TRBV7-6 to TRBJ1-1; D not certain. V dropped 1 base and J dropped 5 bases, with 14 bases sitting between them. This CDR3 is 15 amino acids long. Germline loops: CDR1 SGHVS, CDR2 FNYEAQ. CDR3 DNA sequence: TGTGCCAGCAGCTTAGAGGAAATCTTGGGGACTGAAGCTTTCTTT. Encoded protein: CASSLEEILGTEAFF.